Listed below are T cell receptor beta chains from one sample, sequenced in a study of identical twins. TCRdb analysed the 5' RACE reads with MiXCR anew, one entry per CDR3 protein. The sample has 230,000 or so distinct CDR3 sequences, approximately 8.3% seen once. The sample was also linked to a second study, of yellow fever vaccine responses in identical twins.

Material for sequencing was CD8+ T cells sorted from blood. Receptor source: a woman aged 18-29 years in good health. The CDR3 runs from the conserved cysteine through the conserved F or W. The order of the fields is clone size, J gene, D gene, V gene, CDR3 length, CDR3 DNA, CDR3 protein. A D gene is named only where the DNA matches it firmly. Clone size is stated in some rows and not others, as once, few, many or a class when expanded.

clone size: few; J gene: TRBJ1-2; D gene: .; V gene: TRBV12-3/TRBV12-4; CDR3 length: 13; CDR3 DNA: TGTGCCAGCAGTTCCACCGTGAACTATGGCTACACCTTC; CDR3 protein: CASSSTVNYGYTF
clone size: .; J gene: TRBJ1-1; D gene: .; V gene: TRBV7-8; CDR3 length: 14; CDR3 DNA: TGTGCCAGCAGCTTAATGGAGGTGAACACTGAAGCTTTCTTT; CDR3 protein: CASSLMEVNTEAFF
clone size: few; J gene: TRBJ2-5; D gene: TRBD2; V gene: TRBV7-9; CDR3 length: 15; CDR3 DNA: TGTGCCAGCAGCTTAGGCGGGGGGAAACAAGAGACCCAGTACTTC; CDR3 protein: CASSLGGGKQETQYF
clone size: many; J gene: TRBJ2-7; D gene: .; V gene: TRBV4-3; CDR3 length: 17; CDR3 DNA: TGCGCCAGCAGCCAAGCCCGACTACCGCCCAGCTCCTACGAGCAGTACTTC; CDR3 protein: CASSQARLPPSSYEQYF
clone size: .; J gene: TRBJ2-2; D gene: TRBD1; V gene: TRBV7-9; CDR3 length: 16; CDR3 DNA: TGTGCCAGCAGCCTACGGGACAGGATGAACACCGGGGAGCTGTTTTTT; CDR3 protein: CASSLRDRMNTGELFF
clone size: .; J gene: TRBJ2-2; D gene: TRBD2; V gene: TRBV20-1; CDR3 length: 16; CDR3 DNA: TGCAGTGCTAGGCCGGGACTAGCGATGAACACCGGGGAGCTGTTTTTT; CDR3 protein: CSARPGLAMNTGELFF
clone size: .; J gene: TRBJ2-7; D gene: .; V gene: TRBV7-6; CDR3 length: 15; CDR3 DNA: TGTGCCAGCAGCTTAGTCGGGGGGCCGGGGGACGAGCAGTACTTC; CDR3 protein: CASSLVGGPGDEQYF
clone size: .; J gene: TRBJ1-1; D gene: .; V gene: TRBV5-1; CDR3 length: 14; CDR3 DNA: TGCGCCAGCAGCTCCGATATCACACACACTGAAGCTTTCTTT; CDR3 protein: CASSSDITHTEAFF
clone size: .; J gene: TRBJ2-7; D gene: TRBD2; V gene: TRBV7-6; CDR3 length: 16; CDR3 DNA: TGTGCCAGCAGCGCACACGCGGGCGGGAGGGCCCAGGAGCAGTACTTC; CDR3 protein: CASSAHAGGRAQEQYF
clone size: .; J gene: TRBJ2-1; D gene: TRBD1; V gene: TRBV6-2/TRBV6-3; CDR3 length: 14; CDR3 DNA: TGTGCCAGCAGGGGGGACAGGGGAAACAATGAGCAGTTCTTC; CDR3 protein: CASRGDRGNNEQFF
clone size: few; J gene: TRBJ2-3; D gene: TRBD2; V gene: TRBV25-1; CDR3 length: 15; CDR3 DNA: TGTGCCAGCAGTGAATATGCGGGGGGCACAGATACGCAGTATTTT; CDR3 protein: CASSEYAGGTDTQYF
clone size: .; J gene: TRBJ2-1; D gene: .; V gene: TRBV6-2/TRBV6-3; CDR3 length: 11; CDR3 DNA: TGTGCCAGCAGCCCCCTTGATGAGCAGTTCTTC; CDR3 protein: CASSPLDEQFF
clone size: many; J gene: TRBJ2-2; D gene: .; V gene: TRBV4-1; CDR3 length: 16; CDR3 DNA: TGCGCCAGCAGCCAACTGACAGCAGCGAACACCGGGGAGCTGTTTTTT; CDR3 protein: CASSQLTAANTGELFF
clone size: .; J gene: TRBJ2-7; D gene: .; V gene: TRBV6-2/TRBV6-3; CDR3 length: 11; CDR3 DNA: TGTGCCAGCACTTACAGGCCCGTCATCAGCTTC; CDR3 protein: CASTYRPVISF
clone size: few; J gene: TRBJ2-2; D gene: .; V gene: TRBV4-3; CDR3 length: 15; CDR3 DNA: TGCGCCAGCAGCCAAGATTTTTTAGGGTCCGGGGAGCTGTTTTTT; CDR3 protein: CASSQDFLGSGELFF
clone size: many; J gene: TRBJ2-2; D gene: .; V gene: TRBV7-6; CDR3 length: 15; CDR3 DNA: TGTGCCAGCAGCTTATTCAGGGACCTCACCGGGGAGCTGTTTTTT; CDR3 protein: CASSLFRDLTGELFF
clone size: few; J gene: TRBJ1-2; D gene: .; V gene: TRBV29-1; CDR3 length: 12; CDR3 DNA: TGCAGCGTTGTGGGGCGTAACTATGGCTACACCTTC; CDR3 protein: CSVVGRNYGYTF
clone size: many; J gene: TRBJ2-7; D gene: .; V gene: TRBV5-1; CDR3 length: 12; CDR3 DNA: TGCGCCAGCAGCTTAGGTCCTGACGAGCAGTACTTC; CDR3 protein: CASSLGPDEQYF
clone size: few; J gene: TRBJ2-3; D gene: .; V gene: TRBV4-3; CDR3 length: 15; CDR3 DNA: TGCGCCAGCAGCCAAATAGGGGCTAGCACAGATACGCAGTATTTT; CDR3 protein: CASSQIGASTDTQYF
clone size: few; J gene: TRBJ1-1; D gene: .; V gene: TRBV28; CDR3 length: 13; CDR3 DNA: TGTGCCACGGGGCTTCCGGACGGCGCTGAAGCTTTCTTT; CDR3 protein: CATGLPDGAEAFF
clone size: few; J gene: TRBJ2-5; D gene: .; V gene: TRBV6-6; CDR3 length: 11; CDR3 DNA: TGTGCCAGCTCCGAAACGCCGACCCAGTACTTC; CDR3 protein: CASSETPTQYF
clone size: few; J gene: TRBJ2-5; D gene: TRBD1; V gene: TRBV3-1; CDR3 length: 18; CDR3 DNA: TGTGCCAGCAGCCCCCAACGGGTGGACAGGGGGATTGCGGAGACCCAGTACTTC; CDR3 protein: CASSPQRVDRGIAETQYF
clone size: few; J gene: TRBJ2-2; D gene: .; V gene: TRBV12-3/TRBV12-4; CDR3 length: 12; CDR3 DNA: TGTGCCAGCAGGATTAGTAGCGGGGAGCTGTTTTTT; CDR3 protein: CASRISSGELFF
clone size: few; J gene: TRBJ2-1; D gene: .; V gene: TRBV3-1; CDR3 length: 14; CDR3 DNA: TGTGCCAGCAGCCAAGATAGTATTCAGGGGCGGCAGTTCTTC; CDR3 protein: CASSQDSIQGRQFF
clone size: .; J gene: TRBJ2-7; D gene: .; V gene: TRBV4-1; CDR3 length: 18; CDR3 DNA: TGCGCCAGCAGCCATATTGAGGGCCCGGTAGGGGGAGGTTACGAGCAGTACTTC; CDR3 protein: CASSHIEGPVGGGYEQYF
clone size: .; J gene: TRBJ2-3; D gene: TRBD2; V gene: TRBV4-3; CDR3 length: 16; CDR3 DNA: TGCGCCAGCAGCCAAGTTTGGCGGGGGAGCACAGATACGCAGTATTTT; CDR3 protein: CASSQVWRGSTDTQYF